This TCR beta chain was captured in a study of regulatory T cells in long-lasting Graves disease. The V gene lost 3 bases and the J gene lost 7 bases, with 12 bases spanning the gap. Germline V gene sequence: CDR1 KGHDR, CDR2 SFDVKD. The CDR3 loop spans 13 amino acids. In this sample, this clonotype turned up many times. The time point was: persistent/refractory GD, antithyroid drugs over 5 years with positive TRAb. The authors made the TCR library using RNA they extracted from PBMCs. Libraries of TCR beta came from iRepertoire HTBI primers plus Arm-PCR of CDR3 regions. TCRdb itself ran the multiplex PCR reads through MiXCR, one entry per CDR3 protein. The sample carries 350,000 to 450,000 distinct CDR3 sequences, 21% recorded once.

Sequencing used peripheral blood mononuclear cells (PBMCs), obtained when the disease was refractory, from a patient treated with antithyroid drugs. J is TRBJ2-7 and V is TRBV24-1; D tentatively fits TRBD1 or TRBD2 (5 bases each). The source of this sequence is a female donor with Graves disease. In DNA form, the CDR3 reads TGTGCCACCAGTGATCCAGGGTCGGGGGAGCAGTACTTC. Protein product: CATSDPGSGEQYF.